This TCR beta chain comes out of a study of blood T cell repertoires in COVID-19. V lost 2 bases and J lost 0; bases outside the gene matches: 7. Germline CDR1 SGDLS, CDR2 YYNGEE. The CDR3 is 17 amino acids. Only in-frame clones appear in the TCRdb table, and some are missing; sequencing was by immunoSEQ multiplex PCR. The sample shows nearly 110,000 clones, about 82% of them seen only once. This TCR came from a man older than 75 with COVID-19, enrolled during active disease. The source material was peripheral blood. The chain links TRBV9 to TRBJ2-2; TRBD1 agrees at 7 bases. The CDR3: CASSVFSTGTNTGELFF. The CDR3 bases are TGTGCCAGCAGCGTCTTCTCGACAGGGACGAACACCGGGGAGCTGTTTTTT.